This T cell receptor (beta chain) derives from a study of blood T cell repertoires in COVID-19. Background on the study: The study drew acute and convalescent COVID-19 samples from the United States, Italy and Spain. From T cells, B-cell-depleted T cells, or PBMCs came the material, which was cDNA or gDNA.

The germline CDR1 and CDR2 sequences are MNHGY and SVAAGI. This CDR3 contains 13 residues. The V and J ends lost 2 bases and 3 bases respectively, with 6 bases between them. The assay was immunoSEQ multiplex PCR, and TCRdb's table has in-frame clones only and misses some. The data show a few hundred thousand clones, with roughly 85% seen just once and roughly 3.8% held by the top ten. V gene TRBV6-9 combines with J gene TRBJ2-3, with D perhaps TRBD1 (5 bases). The sequence was obtained from a woman in her thirties or forties with acute COVID-19. Specimen: PBMCs or T cells enriched from blood (not recorded which). This CDR3 is CASSYKGTDTQYF. The CDR3 nucleotides are TGTGCCAGCAGTTATAAGGGGACAGATACGCAGTATTTT.